Below, 30 T cell receptor beta chains from the same sample are listed, as sequenced in a study of shared clonotypes between healthy human individuals. Generated by immunoSEQ multiplex PCR, the TCRdb table keeps only in-frame clones and is missing some. The data hold under 1,100,000 clones, with about 75% observed a single time. Sequencing was carried out using memory CD4+ T cells sorted from blood. This sample's subset: CD45RA-negative fraction. These receptors all come from a man younger than 35 in good health.

The CDR3 sequence: CTSSQDPQWDRAGNTIYF. Here the CDR3 DNA reads TGCACCAGCAGCCAAGACCCGCAGTGGGACAGGGCTGGAAACACCATATATTTT. This chain joins TRBV1 and TRBJ1-3; the table's D call, TRBD1, has no DNA check behind it. TRBV1 is labeled a pseudogene. The length of the CDR3 is 18 residues.

The chain uses TRBV15 and TRBJ2-7, with TRBD1 identical over 9 bases. The germline V gene has CDR1 LNHNV and CDR2 YYDKDF (reference sequence). J lost 5 bases, V lost 3 bases, and 14 bases had no gene match. The CDR3 sequence is 17 residues long. The CDR3 DNA reads as TGTGCCACCAGCAGCCCAACCGGGACAGGGTTTCCCCACGAGCAGTACTTC. It specifies CATSSPTGTGFPHEQYF.

The V call is TRBV5-1, the J call TRBJ1-2; TRBD1 is a possible D gene (6 bases). V was cut by 1 base and J by 4 bases, with 14 bases left in between. This CDR3 spans 15 amino acids. In germline, CDR1 is SGHRS, CDR2 YFSETQ. CDR3 sequence reads: CASSLTSGVVYGYTF. DNA for the CDR3: TGCGCCAGCAGCTTGACGTCAGGGGTAGTCTATGGCTACACCTTC.

This chain links TRBV28 with TRBJ2-6; 8 bases align to TRBD2. CDR1 is MDHEN and CDR2 is SYDVKM in the germline V gene. CDR3 length equals 16 residues. V shed 7 bases, J shed 0 bases, and the junction held 5 bases outside the gene matches. CDR3 sequence reads: CASTVAGSSGANVLTF. For the CDR3, the DNA is TGTGCCAGCACCGTAGCGGGAAGCTCTGGGGCCAACGTCCTGACTTTC.

This sequence joins TRBV15 and TRBJ2-6; 7 bases are shared with TRBD2. V lost 4 bases to trimming and J lost 2 bases; unmatched junction nucleotides: 2. The CDR3 is 15 amino acids. CDR1 and CDR2 from the germline V gene are LNHNV and YYDKDF (reference sequence). CDR3 protein: CATSMGGTGANVLTF. The CDR3 DNA follows: TGTGCCACCAGCATGGGGGGGACTGGGGCCAACGTCCTGACTTTC.

This clone appeared a single time. J is TRBJ1-1 and V is TRBV2; weak D call: TRBD1 (6 bases). Trimming cost V 6 bases and J 2 bases, with 10 bases left between them. There are 13 residues in the CDR3. Per the germline V gene, CDR1 is SNHLY and CDR2 is FYNNEI. CDR3 residues: CASRQGRNTEAFF. The CDR3 DNA follows: TGTGCCAGCAGGCAGGGGCGAAACACTGAAGCTTTCTTT.

The chain combines TRBV2 with TRBJ2-2, with TRBD2 identical over 13 bases. This CDR3 is 15 amino acids long. The J segment lost 6 bases and the V segment lost 5 bases, leaving 3 bases of the junction unmatched. The germline gives CDR1 SNHLY, CDR2 FYNNEI. CDR3 in DNA: TGTGCCAGCAGTCGACTAGCGGGGGGAGCCGGGGAGCTGTTTTTT. Protein product: CASSRLAGGAGELFF.

The gene calls are TRBV30 and TRBJ1-3; D is undetermined. The V end was cut by 0 bases, the J end by 4 bases, with 7 bases between. The CDR3 loop spans 13 amino acids. CDR1 GTSNPN and CDR2 SVGIG come from the germline V gene (reference sequence). The CDR3 DNA sequence: TGTGCCTGGAGTGTCATTAAGGGAAACACCATATATTTT. Protein sequence: CAWSVIKGNTIYF.

Points on this clone: The same CDR3 arises from other DNA sequences in this sample as well. The chain employs TRBV19 and TRBJ1-5; 9 bases agree with TRBD1. This CDR3 is built from 15 residues. After removal of 1 base from V and 4 bases from J, the junction contained 2 bases not matched to a gene. Per the germline V gene, CDR1 is LNHDA and CDR2 is SQIVND (reference sequence). In DNA, the CDR3 is TGTGCCAGTAGTATAGGGGACAGGGTTAATCAGCCCCAGCATTTT. This gives the protein CASSIGDRVNQPQHF.

The chain has TRBV7-2 and TRBJ2-3; 8 bases match TRBD2. J gave up 0 bases and V 5 bases, and 4 bases lay outside the gene matches. CDR1 SGHTA and CDR2 FQGNSA come from the germline V gene. The CDR3 spans 15 residues. CDR3 bases: TGTGCCAGCAGCCCCGGGACTAGGAGCACAGATACGCAGTATTTT. Residues: CASSPGTRSTDTQYF.

This clone was detected ten times or more. Other DNA sequences in this sample translate to the same CDR3. The chain recombines TRBV28 with TRBJ1-2, with 7 bases fitting TRBD1. CDR3 length: 12 residues. The germline V gene has CDR1 MDHEN and CDR2 SYDVKM. V lost 5 bases, J lost 7 bases, and 4 bases stayed unmatched. The CDR3 region is CASSRQGGGYTF. CDR3 bases: TGTGCCAGCAGTCGACAGGGAGGTGGCTACACCTTC.

The J gene is TRBJ1-5, the V gene TRBV6-4, with D possibly being TRBD1 (6 bases). Per germline, CDR1 MRHNA and CDR2 SNTAGT. The germline V and J ends were trimmed by 4 bases and 4 bases, with 8 bases remaining between them. The CDR3 totals 13 residues. CDR3 amino acids: CASSVTGNQPQHF. The CDR3 coding sequence is TGTGCCAGCAGTGTTACAGGGAATCAGCCCCAGCATTTT.

This clone was detected only once. The CDR3, as DNA: TGTGCCAGCAGCTTAGCTGCCAGGGGGCGCACAGATACGCAGTATTTT. Its protein is CASSLAARGRTDTQYF. The rearrangement uses TRBV7-2 and TRBJ2-3, with TRBD1 matching 8 bases. The V gene's germline CDR1 is SGHTA and CDR2 FQGNSA. V shed 0 bases, J shed 1 base, and the junction held 3 bases outside the gene matches. The CDR3 sequence is 16 residues long.

This sequence joins TRBV27 and TRBJ1-1, with 10 nucleotides matching TRBD1. V shed 7 bases, J shed 1 base, and the junction held 6 bases outside the gene matches. Germline loops: CDR1 MNHEY, CDR2 SMNVEV (reference sequence). CDR3 size: 15 residues. This CDR3 reads CASTLRTGGNTEAFF. CDR3 nucleotides: TGTGCCAGCACCCTTCGGACAGGGGGGAACACTGAAGCTTTCTTT.

The sample holds a few counts of this clone. The rearrangement joins TRBV9 to TRBJ1-2, with D hard to call. The CDR3 totals 10 residues. V dropped 5 bases and J dropped 11 bases, with 10 bases sitting between them. Germline lookup yields CDR1 SGDLS and CDR2 YYNGEE. The CDR3 DNA reads TGTGCCAGCAGTTATAGGCGTTACACCTTC. Encoded protein: CASSYRRYTF.

The chain couples TRBV29-1 to TRBJ1-1; possibly TRBD1 for D (5 bases). Germline V lookup: CDR1 SQVTM, CDR2 ANQGSEA. With 5 bases removed from V and 4 bases from J, the gap between germline ends came to 11 bases. This CDR3 has 12 amino acids. CDR3: CSVHMGVTEAFF. CDR3 nucleotide sequence: TGCAGCGTTCATATGGGGGTCACTGAAGCTTTCTTT.

V and J are TRBV7-2 and TRBJ2-7; 10 bases map to TRBD2. Germline assignment: CDR1 SGHTA and CDR2 FQGNSA. The CDR3 extends over 16 amino acids. V trimming: 5 bases; J trimming: 2 bases; junction bases outside the gene matches: 9. CDR3 amino acids: CASSPGGTSVAYEQYF. The DNA of the CDR3 is TGTGCCAGCAGCCCCGGGGGGACTAGCGTAGCCTACGAGCAGTACTTC.

This chain links TRBV6-6 with TRBJ2-3; the D gene is possibly TRBD1 (5 bases). The CDR3 extends over 15 amino acids. The V gene lost 5 bases and the J gene lost 1 base, with 13 bases spanning the gap. Looked up from germline, CDR1 is MNHNY and CDR2 is SVGAGI (reference sequence). The CDR3 loop is CASSDPLGGTDTQYF. The CDR3 DNA sequence: TGTGCCAGCAGTGATCCTTTAGGGGGCACAGATACGCAGTATTTT.

This clone was counted once. The chain uses TRBV7-2 and TRBJ1-3; D might be TRBD1 (6 bases). Germline V CDR1 and CDR2: SGHTA, FQGNSA. This CDR3 has 16 amino acids. V lost 5 bases and J 4 bases, leaving 18 bases between the germline ends. The CDR3 here is CASSPNGGGQGNTIYF. In DNA, the CDR3 is TGTGCCAGCAGCCCGAATGGGGGGGGGCAAGGAAACACCATATATTTT.

This chain joins TRBV11-2 and TRBJ2-2, with 10 nucleotides matching TRBD2. The CDR3 has 17 residues. J was trimmed by 6 bases and V by 1 base; bases with no gene match: 8. Per germline, CDR1 SGHAT and CDR2 FQNNGV. DNA of the CDR3: TGTGCCAGCAGCTTAGGTCAAAGCGGGAGGGGAGCCGGGGAGCTGTTTTTT. Encoded protein: CASSLGQSGRGAGELFF.

The genes are TRBV18 and TRBJ2-5, with a tentative D call TRBD2 (5 bases). V was clipped by 0 bases and J by 9 bases, with 26 bases between them. The CDR3 has 18 residues. Germline CDR1 and CDR2: KGHSH and LQKENI. The CDR3 spells CASSPPRGSGFQDPPQYF. The CDR3 DNA sequence: TGTGCCAGCTCACCACCGAGAGGGAGTGGATTCCAAGACCCTCCCCAGTACTTC.

J is TRBJ2-7 and V is TRBV6-6; 10 bases fit TRBD2. Germline loops: CDR1 MNHNY, CDR2 SVGAGI (reference sequence). With V trimmed by 10 bases and J by 7 bases, 13 bases remained unmatched. This CDR3 comprises 14 residues. In DNA form, the CDR3 reads TGTGCCACGGGAAGCGGGCTAGCGGGAGATGAGCAGTACTTC. Residues: CATGSGLAGDEQYF.

This clone was detected only a few times. The chain employs TRBV5-1 and TRBJ1-3, with D possibly matching TRBD1 (5 bases). Trimming shortened V by 4 bases and J by 8 bases, and 16 bases separated the two germline ends. CDR1 SGHRS and CDR2 YFSETQ come from the germline V gene. The CDR3 covers 14 residues. The CDR3 bases are TGCGCCAGCAGCCAAAAAGGGACGGTGGACACCATATATTTT. Encoded protein: CASSQKGTVDTIYF. Full variable domain (rest looked up from reference TRBV5-1 and TRBJ1-3): KAGVTQTPRYLIKTRGQQVTLSCSPISGHRSVSWYQQTPGQGLQFLFEYFSETQRNKGNFPGRFSGRQFSNSRSEMNVSTLELGDSALYLCASSQKGTVDTIYFGEGSWLTVV.

This clone qualifies as medium-sized. The chain carries TRBV10-2 and TRBJ1-1, with D perhaps matching TRBD1 (6 bases). Trimming removed 6 bases from V and 1 base from J, with 6 bases in between. CDR3 length: 12 amino acids. Germline-derived CDR1 and CDR2 are WSHSY and SAAADI. The CDR3 spells CASSRGNTEAFF. DNA for the CDR3: TGCGCCAGCAGCAGGGGGAACACTGAAGCTTTCTTT.

CDR3 amino acids: CSVMMASTDTQYF. CDR3 DNA: TGCAGCGTGATGATGGCTAGCACAGATACGCAGTATTTT. The gene calls are TRBV29-1 and TRBJ2-3; no definite D call. This CDR3 comprises 13 residues. The V gene's germline CDR1 is SQVTM and CDR2 ANQGSEA. V was trimmed by 6 bases and J by 0 bases, leaving 10 bases between them.

V gene TRBV11-2 combines with J gene TRBJ1-1; D is unclear. In germline, CDR1 is SGHAT, CDR2 FQNNGV. The CDR3 covers 16 residues. Trimming shortened V by 2 bases and J by 8 bases, and 21 bases separated the two germline ends. In DNA, the CDR3 is TGTGCCAGCAGCTTACTCCGAGGAACTGTCCCACTGGAAGCTTTCTTT. It yields the protein CASSLLRGTVPLEAFF.

The chain links TRBV25-1 to TRBJ2-7; D is perhaps TRBD1 (6 bases). Germline lookup yields CDR1 MGHDK and CDR2 SYGVNS. The CDR3 runs to 16 residues. Between the trimmed V and J ends, which lost 5 bases and 2 bases, there was a span of 19 bases. CDR3 in DNA: TGTGCCAGCAGTCCCCCCCCACCCAGGGGCCCCTACGAGCAGTACTTC. It encodes CASSPPPPRGPYEQYF.

The chain carries TRBV5-1 and TRBJ1-6; D may be TRBD1 (6 bases). The germline V gene has CDR1 SGHRS and CDR2 YFSETQ. There are 16 residues in the CDR3. V lost 1 base and J lost 6, with 14 bases in between. The CDR3 loop is CASSLNLPGANSPLHF. Here the CDR3 DNA reads TGCGCCAGCAGCTTGAACCTTCCGGGGGCTAATTCACCCCTCCACTTT.

This chain joins TRBV27 and TRBJ1-6; 7 nucleotides match TRBD1. Germline loops: CDR1 MNHEY, CDR2 SMNVEV (reference sequence). V lost 10 bases to trimming and J lost 6 bases; unmatched junction nucleotides: 3. The CDR3 runs 12 residues. This chain's CDR3 is CATQGGNSPLHF. Here the CDR3 DNA reads TGTGCCACCCAGGGGGGTAATTCACCCCTCCACTTT.

The chain combines TRBV4-1 with TRBJ1-1, with D unresolved. This CDR3 region has 14 residues. The germline CDR1 and CDR2 sequences are MGHRA and YSYEKL. Trimming cost V 1 base and J 5 bases, with 11 bases left between them. The CDR3, as DNA: TGCGCCAGCAGCCAAGTCGATGTACGGACTGAAGCTTTCTTT. Translation: CASSQVDVRTEAFF.